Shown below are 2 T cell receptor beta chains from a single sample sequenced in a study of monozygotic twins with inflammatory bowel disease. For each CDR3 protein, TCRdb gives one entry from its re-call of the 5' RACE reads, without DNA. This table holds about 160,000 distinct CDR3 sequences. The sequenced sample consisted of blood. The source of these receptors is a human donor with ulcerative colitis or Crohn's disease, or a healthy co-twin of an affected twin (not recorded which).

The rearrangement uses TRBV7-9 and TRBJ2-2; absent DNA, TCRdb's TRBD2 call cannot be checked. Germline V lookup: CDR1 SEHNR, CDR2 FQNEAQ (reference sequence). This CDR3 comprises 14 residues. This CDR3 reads CASSSWTSAGELFF.

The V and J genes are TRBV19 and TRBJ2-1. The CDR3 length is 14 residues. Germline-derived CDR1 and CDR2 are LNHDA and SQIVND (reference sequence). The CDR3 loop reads CASSIGQSYNEQFF.